This T cell receptor beta chain was observed in a study of preoperative IRX-2 immunotherapy in early breast cancer. Treatment meaning: preoperative locoregional IRX-2 cytokine immunotherapy. This phase Ib study tested locoregional IRX-2 cytokine immunotherapy given before surgery. TCRdb's table, derived via immunoSEQ multiplex PCR, lists solely in-frame clones and lacks some. The repertoire includes some 30,000 clones, 85% to 90% of them detected once, and around 1.6% sits in the top ten. The V segment lost 5 bases and the J segment 4 bases; nucleotides outside the gene matches: 14. CDR3 length: 17 amino acids. CDR1 SGHNT and CDR2 YENEEA come from the germline V gene.

The clonotype comes from a human donor with breast cancer. Here the sequenced sample was tumor tissue, taken after IRX-2 immunotherapy. The chain employs TRBV11-3 and TRBJ1-2, with 9 bases identical to TRBD1. CDR3 sequence (DNA): TGTGCCAGCAGCGGACTCGGGACAGGGAATCGGGCCTATGGCTACACCTTC. Amino acids: CASSGLGTGNRAYGYTF.